The present entry profiles one T cell receptor beta chain with its context. Here immunoSEQ multiplex PCR was the method, and the copy in TCRdb shows in-frame clones only, minus some. This table has tens of thousands of clones, more than 70% appearing once. The length of the CDR3 is 15 residues. Germline-derived CDR1 and CDR2 are LNHDA and SQIVND (reference sequence). The V segment lost 3 bases and the J segment 7 bases; nucleotides outside the gene matches: 8. The sample is drawn from a study of OX40 agonist ivuxolimab in advanced cancers. Across the whole study: Patients were treated with intravenous ivuxolimab, dosed at 0.01 to 10 mg/kg and infused every 2 weeks. With a range of roughly 23 to 90, age averaged approximately 55 years, and around 83% were male. Partial responses were observed in three patients, of whom one had hepatocellular carcinoma and two had cutaneous melanoma.

The chain couples TRBV19 to TRBJ1-2; 10 bases align to TRBD1. This clonotype originated in an adult with an advanced solid tumor such as melanoma, head and neck, liver or kidney cancer. The sample was CD4+ or CD8+ T cells sorted from blood, taken in a trial of the OX40 agonist ivuxolimab. The CDR3 coding sequence is TGTGCCAGTAGTATTGGGACAGGGGTTATTGGTGGCTACACCTTC. Protein product: CASSIGTGVIGGYTF.